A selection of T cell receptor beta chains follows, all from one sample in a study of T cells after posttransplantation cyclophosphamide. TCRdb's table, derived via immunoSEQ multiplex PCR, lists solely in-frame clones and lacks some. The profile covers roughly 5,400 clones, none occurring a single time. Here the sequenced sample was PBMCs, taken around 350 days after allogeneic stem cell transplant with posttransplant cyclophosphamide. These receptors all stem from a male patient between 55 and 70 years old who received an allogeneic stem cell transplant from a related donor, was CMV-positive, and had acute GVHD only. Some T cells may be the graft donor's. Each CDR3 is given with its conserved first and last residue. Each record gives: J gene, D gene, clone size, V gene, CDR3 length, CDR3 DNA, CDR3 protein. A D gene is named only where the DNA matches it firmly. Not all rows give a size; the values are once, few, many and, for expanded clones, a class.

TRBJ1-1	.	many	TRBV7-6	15	TGTGCCAGCAGCTTAGGGGGGGTACTGAACACTGAAGCTTTCTTT	CASSLGGVLNTEAFF
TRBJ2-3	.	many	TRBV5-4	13	TGTGCCAGCAGCTTACGGGGCACAGATACGCAGTATTTT	CASSLRGTDTQYF
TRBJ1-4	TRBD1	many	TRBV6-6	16	TGTGCCAGCAGTCAACAATTAGGACAGGGTGATGAAAAACTGTTTTTT	CASSQQLGQGDEKLFF
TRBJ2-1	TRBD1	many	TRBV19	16	TGTGCCAGTAGTATACGAACCGGGACAGTAAATAATGAGCAGTTCTTC	CASSIRTGTVNNEQFF
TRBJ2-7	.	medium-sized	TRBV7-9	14	TGTGCCAGCAGCTCAATCGACAACTCCTACGAGCAGTACTTC	CASSSIDNSYEQYF
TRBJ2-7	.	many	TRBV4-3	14	TGCGCCAGCAGCCAAGAGACAGGCCGGCAGACGCAGTACTTC	CASSQETGRQTQYF
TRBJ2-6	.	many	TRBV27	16	TGTGCCAGCAGTTTTGGAGGGCTGACTGGGGCCAACGTCCTGACTTTC	CASSFGGLTGANVLTF
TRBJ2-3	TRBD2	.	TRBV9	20	TGTGCCAGCAGCCCGCGAGGAATCCCTAGGACTAGCGGGAGCACAGATACGCAGTATTTT	CASSPRGIPRTSGSTDTQYF
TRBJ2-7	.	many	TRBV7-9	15	TGTGCCAGCCTATTTGCGGGCCCAGGCCCCTACGAGCAGTACTTC	CASLFAGPGPYEQYF
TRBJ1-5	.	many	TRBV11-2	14	TGTGCCAGCAGCGGACATAATAGCAATCAGCCCCAGCATTTT	CASSGHNSNQPQHF
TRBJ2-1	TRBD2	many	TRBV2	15	TGTGCCAGCACCGACTTAGCGGGGGGTTACAATGAGCAGTTCTTC	CASTDLAGGYNEQFF
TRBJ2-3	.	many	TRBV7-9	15	TGTGCCAGCAGCCCACACAGAGAGCCCCTGAGTACGCAGTATTTT	CASSPHREPLSTQYF
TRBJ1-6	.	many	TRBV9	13	TGTGCCAGCAGCCCCGAGGTCAATTCACCCCTCCACTTT	CASSPEVNSPLHF
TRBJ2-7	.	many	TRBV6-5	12	TGTGCCAGCAGCCAGAAAAGTGGGGCGCAGTACTTC	CASSQKSGAQYF
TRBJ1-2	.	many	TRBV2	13	TGTGCCAGCAGTGAGGGGGCAGGGATAGGCTACACCTTC	CASSEGAGIGYTF
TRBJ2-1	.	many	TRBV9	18	TGTGCCAGCAGCGTAGATATAGGTGGGAGACTAGTTCCAAATGAGCAGTTCTTC	CASSVDIGGRLVPNEQFF
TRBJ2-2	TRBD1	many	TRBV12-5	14	TGTGCTAGTGGTCCCAGGACAGGGACCGAGGAGCTGTTTTTT	CASGPRTGTEELFF
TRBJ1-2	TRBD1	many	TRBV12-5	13	TGTGCTAGTGGTTTGGGACAGGGGGATGGCTACACCTTC	CASGLGQGDGYTF
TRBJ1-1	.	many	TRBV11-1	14	TGTGCCAGCAGCTTAGCGAGGGGGAGTACTGAAGCTTTCTTT	CASSLARGSTEAFF
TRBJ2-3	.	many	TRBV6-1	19	TGTGCCAGCAGTGAGCGCGCCGCTAGCGTCCTCGATAGCACAGATACGCAGTATTTT	CASSERAASVLDSTDTQYF
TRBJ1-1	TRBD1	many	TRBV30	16	TGTGCCTGCCTAGGGACAGGGAATTCTAGGAACACTGAAGCTTTCTTT	CACLGTGNSRNTEAFF
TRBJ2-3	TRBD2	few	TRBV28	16	TGTCCCAGCCCAGGGAGGGGAGAGGGACGCACAGATACGCCGTATTTT	CPSPGRGEGRTDTPYF
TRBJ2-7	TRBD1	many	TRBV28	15	TGTGCCAGCAGCATAAGGGAACAGGGGTACTACGAGCAGTACTTC	CASSIREQGYYEQYF
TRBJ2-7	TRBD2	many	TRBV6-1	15	TGTGCCAGCAGTGAGGTAGCGGGTAGCTCCTACGAGCAGTACTTC	CASSEVAGSSYEQYF
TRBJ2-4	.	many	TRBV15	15	TGTGCCACCAGCAGTAGTTTCTTAGCCAAAAACATTCAGTACTTC	CATSSSFLAKNIQYF
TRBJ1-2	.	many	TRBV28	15	TGTGCCAGCAGTTTATCGACAGACGCGAACTATGGCTACACCTTC	CASSLSTDANYGYTF
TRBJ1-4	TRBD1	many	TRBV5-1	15	TGCGCCAGCAGCTTGGATGGGACAGGGGTCGAAAAACTGTTTTTT	CASSLDGTGVEKLFF
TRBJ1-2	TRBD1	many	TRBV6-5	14	TGTGCCAGCCGACCGGACAGGAACAGGGGTGGCTACACCTTC	CASRPDRNRGGYTF
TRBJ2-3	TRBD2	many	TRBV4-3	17	TGCGCCAGCAGCCAGGGGGGACTAGCGGGGAACACAGATACGCAGTATTTT	CASSQGGLAGNTDTQYF
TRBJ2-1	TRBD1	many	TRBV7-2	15	TGTGCCAGCAGCCTCATGGGACAGGGATCGAATGAGCAGTTCTTC	CASSLMGQGSNEQFF
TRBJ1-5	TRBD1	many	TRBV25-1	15	TGTGCCAGCAGCCCCGGGACAGGGGTCAATCAGCCCCAGCATTTT	CASSPGTGVNQPQHF
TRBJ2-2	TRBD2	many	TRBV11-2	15	TGTGCCAGCAGACTAGCGGGAGGCAGCACCGGGGAGCTGTTTTTT	CASRLAGGSTGELFF
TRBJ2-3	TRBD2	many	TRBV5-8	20	TGTGCCAGCAGCTTGTGGGCCAGGCTCAAAAGCGGGAGAACCACAGATACGCAGTATTTT	CASSLWARLKSGRTTDTQYF
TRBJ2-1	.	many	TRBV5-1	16	TGCGCCAGCAGCTACGTGGCAACCGAACCCTACAATGAGCAGTTCTTC	CASSYVATEPYNEQFF
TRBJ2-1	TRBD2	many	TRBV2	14	TGTGCCAGCAGTGTGGGGACTAGCGGGGGGATAAGGTTCTTC	CASSVGTSGGIRFF
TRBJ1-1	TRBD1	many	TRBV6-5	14	TGTGCCAGCAGGGGACAGGGGCTCGTCACTGAAGCTTTCTTT	CASRGQGLVTEAFF
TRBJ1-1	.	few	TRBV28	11	TGTGCCAGCAGTTTGGGGGGGGTAGCTTTCTTT	CASSLGGVAFF
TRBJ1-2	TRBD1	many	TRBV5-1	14	TGCGCCAGCAGCTTACAGGGGCCAGGCTATGGCTACACCTTC	CASSLQGPGYGYTF
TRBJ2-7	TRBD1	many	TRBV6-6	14	TGTGCCAGCAGTTACGGGACAGGGCCCTACGAGCAGTACTTC	CASSYGTGPYEQYF
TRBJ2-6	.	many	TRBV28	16	TGTGCCAGCAGACACGGGTCCTCTTCTGGGGCCAACGTCCTGACTTTC	CASRHGSSSGANVLTF
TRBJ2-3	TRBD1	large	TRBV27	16	TGTGCCAGCAGTTATTGGACAGGGGGCATGGCAGATACGCAGTATTTT	CASSYWTGGMADTQYF
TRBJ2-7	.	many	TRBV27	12	TGTGCCAGCAGTCTCAACAGGGACGAGCAGTACTTC	CASSLNRDEQYF
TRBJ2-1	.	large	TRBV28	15	TGTGCCAGCAACCCCGGGACTCTAACATACAATGAGCAGTTCTTC	CASNPGTLTYNEQFF
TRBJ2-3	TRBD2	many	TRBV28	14	TGTGCCAGCAGCCAAGCGGGAGTAGCAGATACGCAGTATTTT	CASSQAGVADTQYF
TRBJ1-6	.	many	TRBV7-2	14	TGTGCCAGCAGCTTCCTCGAAATAAGAGCTCCCCTCCACTTT	CASSFLEIRAPLHF
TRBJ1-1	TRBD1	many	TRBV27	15	TGTGCCAGCAGTTTGTCCGGGACAGGGAACACTGAAGCTTTCTTT	CASSLSGTGNTEAFF
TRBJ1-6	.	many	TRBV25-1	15	TGTGCCAGCAGAGGGCAGGGAGGTTATAATTCACCCCTCCACTTT	CASRGQGGYNSPLHF
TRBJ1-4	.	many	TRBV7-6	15	TGTGCCAGCAGCTTAGAGGGGGGAGGGGATGAAAAACTGTTTTTT	CASSLEGGGDEKLFF